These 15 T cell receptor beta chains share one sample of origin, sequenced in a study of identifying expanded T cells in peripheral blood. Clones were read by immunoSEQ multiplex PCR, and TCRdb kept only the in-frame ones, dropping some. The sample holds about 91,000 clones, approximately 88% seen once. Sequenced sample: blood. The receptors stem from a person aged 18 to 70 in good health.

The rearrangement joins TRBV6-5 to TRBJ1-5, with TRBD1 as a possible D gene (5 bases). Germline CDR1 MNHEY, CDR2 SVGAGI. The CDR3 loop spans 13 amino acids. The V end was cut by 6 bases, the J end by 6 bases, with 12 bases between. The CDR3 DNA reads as TGTGCCAGCAGGAAAACGGGGACTCAGCCCCAGCATTTT. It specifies CASRKTGTQPQHF.

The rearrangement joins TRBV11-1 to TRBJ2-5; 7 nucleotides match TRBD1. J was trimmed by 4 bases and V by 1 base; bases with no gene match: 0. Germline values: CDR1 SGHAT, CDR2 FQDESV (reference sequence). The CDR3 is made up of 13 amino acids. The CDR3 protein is CASSLDRGETQYF. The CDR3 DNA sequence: TGTGCCAGCAGCTTAGACAGGGGAGAGACCCAGTACTTC. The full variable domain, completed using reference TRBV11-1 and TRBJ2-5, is EAEVAQSPRYKITEKSQAVAFWCDPISGHATLYWYRQILGQGPELLVQFQDESVVDDSQLPKDRFSAERLKGVDSTLKIQPAELGDSAMYLCASSLDRGETQYFGPGTRLLVL.

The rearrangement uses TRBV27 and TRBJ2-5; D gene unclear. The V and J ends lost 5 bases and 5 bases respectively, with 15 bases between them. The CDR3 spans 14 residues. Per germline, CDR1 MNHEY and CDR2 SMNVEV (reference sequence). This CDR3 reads CASSPFSVGETQYF. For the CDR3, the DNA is TGTGCCAGCAGTCCCTTCTCAGTGGGGGAGACCCAGTACTTC.

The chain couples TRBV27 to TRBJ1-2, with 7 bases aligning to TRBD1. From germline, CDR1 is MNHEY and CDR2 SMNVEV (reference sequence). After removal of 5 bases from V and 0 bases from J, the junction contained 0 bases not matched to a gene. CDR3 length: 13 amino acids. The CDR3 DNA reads TGTGCCAGCAGTGGACAGGCTAACTATGGCTACACCTTC. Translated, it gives CASSGQANYGYTF.

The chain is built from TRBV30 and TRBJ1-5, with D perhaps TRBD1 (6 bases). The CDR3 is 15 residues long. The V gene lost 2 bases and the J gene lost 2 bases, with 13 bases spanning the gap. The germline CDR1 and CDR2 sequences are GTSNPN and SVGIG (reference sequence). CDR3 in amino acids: CAWSTGNPGNQPQHF. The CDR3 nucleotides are TGTGCCTGGAGTACAGGGAATCCCGGCAATCAGCCCCAGCATTTT. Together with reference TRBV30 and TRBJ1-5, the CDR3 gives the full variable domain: SQTIHQWPATLVQPVGSPLSLECTVEGTSNPNLYWYRQAAGRGLQLLFYSVGIGQISSEVPQNLSASRPQDRQFILSSKKLLLSDSGFYLCAWSTGNPGNQPQHFGDGTRLSIL.

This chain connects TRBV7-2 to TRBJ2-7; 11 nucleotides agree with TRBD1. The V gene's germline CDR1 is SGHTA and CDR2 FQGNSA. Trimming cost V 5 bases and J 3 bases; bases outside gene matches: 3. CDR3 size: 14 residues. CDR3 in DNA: TGTGCCAGCAGCCCGGACAGGGGGCACTACGAGCAGTACTTC. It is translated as CASSPDRGHYEQYF.

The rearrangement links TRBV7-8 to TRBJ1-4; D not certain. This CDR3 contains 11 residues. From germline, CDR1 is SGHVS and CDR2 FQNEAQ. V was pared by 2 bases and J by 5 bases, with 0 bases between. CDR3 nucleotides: TGTGCCAGCAGCTTAAATGAAAAACTGTTTTTT. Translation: CASSLNEKLFF.

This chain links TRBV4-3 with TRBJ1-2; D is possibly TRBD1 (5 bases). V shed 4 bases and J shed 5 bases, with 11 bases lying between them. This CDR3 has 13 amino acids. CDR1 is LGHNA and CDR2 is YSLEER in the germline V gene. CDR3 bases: TGCGCCAGCAGCCGAGAAGCAGGGTATGGCTACACCTTC. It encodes CASSREAGYGYTF.

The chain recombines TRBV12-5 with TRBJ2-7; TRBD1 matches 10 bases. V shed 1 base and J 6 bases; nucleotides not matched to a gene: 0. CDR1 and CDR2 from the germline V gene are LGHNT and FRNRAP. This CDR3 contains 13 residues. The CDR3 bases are TGTGCTAGTGGTTTGGGGACAGGGGGCGAGCAGTACTTC. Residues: CASGLGTGGEQYF.

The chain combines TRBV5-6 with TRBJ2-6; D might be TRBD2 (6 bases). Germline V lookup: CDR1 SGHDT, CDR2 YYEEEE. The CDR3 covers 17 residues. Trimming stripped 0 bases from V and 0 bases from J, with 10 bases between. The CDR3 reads CASSLVAGNSGANVLTF. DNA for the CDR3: TGTGCCAGCAGCTTGGTCGCGGGGAACTCTGGGGCCAACGTCCTGACTTTC.

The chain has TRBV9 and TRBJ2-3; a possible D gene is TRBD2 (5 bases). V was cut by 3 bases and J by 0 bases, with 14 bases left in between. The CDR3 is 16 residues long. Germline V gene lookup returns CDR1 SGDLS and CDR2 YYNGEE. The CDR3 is CASSGGSSLSTDTQYF. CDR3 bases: TGTGCCAGCAGCGGCGGGTCATCCCTAAGCACAGATACGCAGTATTTT.

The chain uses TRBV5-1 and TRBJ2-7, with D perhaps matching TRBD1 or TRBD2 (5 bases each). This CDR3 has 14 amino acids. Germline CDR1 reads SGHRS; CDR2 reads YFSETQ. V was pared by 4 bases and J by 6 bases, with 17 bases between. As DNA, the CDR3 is TGCGCCAGCAGCATCGGGACGGCTCCTGGCGAGCAGTACTTC. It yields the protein CASSIGTAPGEQYF.

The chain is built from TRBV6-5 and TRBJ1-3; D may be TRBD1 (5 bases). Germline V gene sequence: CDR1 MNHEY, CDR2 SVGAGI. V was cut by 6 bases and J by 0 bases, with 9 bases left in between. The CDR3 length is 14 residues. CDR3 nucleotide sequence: TGTGCCAGCAGAACAGGCGACTCTGGAAACACCATATATTTT. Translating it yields CASRTGDSGNTIYF.

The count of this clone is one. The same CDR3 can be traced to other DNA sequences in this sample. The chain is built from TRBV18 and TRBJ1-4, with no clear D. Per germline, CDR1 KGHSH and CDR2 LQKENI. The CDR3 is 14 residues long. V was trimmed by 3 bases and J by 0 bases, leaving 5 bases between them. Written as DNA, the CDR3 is TGTGCCAGCTCACCGGGAGCAACTAATGAAAAACTGTTTTTT. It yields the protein CASSPGATNEKLFF. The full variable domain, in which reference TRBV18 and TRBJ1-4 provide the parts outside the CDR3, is NAGVMQNPRHLVRRRGQEARLRCSPMKGHSHVYWYRQLPEEGLKFMVYLQKENIIDESGMPKERFSAEFPKEGPSILRIQQVVRGDSAAYFCASSPGATNEKLFFGSGTQLSVL.

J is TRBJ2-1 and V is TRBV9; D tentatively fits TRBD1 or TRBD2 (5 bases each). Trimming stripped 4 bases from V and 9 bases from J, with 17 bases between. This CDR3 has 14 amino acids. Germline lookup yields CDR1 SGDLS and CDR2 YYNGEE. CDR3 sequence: CASSPPGTGSEQFF. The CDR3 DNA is TGTGCCAGCAGCCCCCCCGGGACGGGGAGTGAGCAGTTCTTC.